This T cell receptor beta chain came from a study of blood T cell repertoires in COVID-19. Two consecutive negative NP/OP PCR tests, clearance, or resolved symptoms defined Cohort 3 recovery. The ends were cut back, 0 bases at V and 0 bases at J, with 9 bases in the middle. Germline CDR1 SGHDT, CDR2 YYEEEE. This CDR3 has 15 residues. Using immunoSEQ multiplex PCR, the repertoire was profiled, and TCRdb retains in-frame clones only, with some absent. The sample consists of about 290,000 clones, about nine tenths of them appearing once. Sequenced sample: PBMCs or T cells enriched from blood (not recorded which). The TCR originated in a woman aged 40 to 49 who had recovered from COVID-19. The rearrangement joins TRBV5-6 to TRBJ1-2; D is uncertain. The CDR3 protein is CASSLVSQANYGYTF. The CDR3 region has the DNA TGTGCCAGCAGCTTGGTCTCACAAGCTAACTATGGCTACACCTTC.